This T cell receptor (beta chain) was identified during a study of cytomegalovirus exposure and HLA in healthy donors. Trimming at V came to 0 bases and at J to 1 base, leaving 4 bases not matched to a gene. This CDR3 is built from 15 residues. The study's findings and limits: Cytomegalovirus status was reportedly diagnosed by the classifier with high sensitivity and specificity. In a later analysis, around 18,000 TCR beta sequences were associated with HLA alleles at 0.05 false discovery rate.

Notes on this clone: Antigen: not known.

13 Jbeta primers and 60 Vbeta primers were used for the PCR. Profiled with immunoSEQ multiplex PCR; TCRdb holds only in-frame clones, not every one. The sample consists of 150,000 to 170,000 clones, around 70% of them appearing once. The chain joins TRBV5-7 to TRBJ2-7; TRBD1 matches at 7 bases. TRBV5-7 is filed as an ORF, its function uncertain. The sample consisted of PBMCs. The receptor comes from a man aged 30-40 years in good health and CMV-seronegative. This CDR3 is CASSLGDRSSYEQYF. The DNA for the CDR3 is TGTGCCAGCAGCTTGGGGGACAGAAGTTCCTACGAGCAGTACTTC.